This T cell receptor (beta chain) derives from a study of neurological immune-mediated disorders. The overall study: Multiple sclerosis patients (n ≈ 35) included 31 with relapsing-remitting and 3 with secondary progressive disease. General observations from the study: Among expanded clones, no CDR3 amino acid sequences were shared across subjects, a pattern suggesting private repertoires in all groups. When the repertoires were grouped phylogenetically, those of 18 of the 34 multiple sclerosis patients came together in a single cluster of related CDR3 sequences, which points to a possible repertoire-level signature.

The CDR3 length is 14 residues. Germline CDR1 DFQATT, CDR2 SNEGSKA (reference sequence). V gave up 1 base and J gave up 9 bases; unmatched junction bases: 9. TCRdb analysed the 5' RACE reads with MiXCR anew, one entry per CDR3 protein. In the table there are around 94,000 distinct CDR3 sequences, about 3.8% of which are singletons. This clonotype was recorded at least ten times. The target antigen is unknown. This clonotype was obtained from a woman under 30 with multiple sclerosis. The sequenced material came from PBMCs. The V and J genes are TRBV20-1 and TRBJ2-7; 10 nucleotides agree with TRBD2. DNA for the CDR3: TGCAGTGCTAGAGCGGCTAGCGGGAGCCCCGCGCAGTACTTC. Residues: CSARAASGSPAQYF.